The rows below give T cell receptor beta chains drawn from one sample of a study of T-cell reconstitution after alpha-beta-depleted transplantation in children. TCRdb called the PCR reads again in MiXCR, with one record for every CDR3 protein. Of fewer than 25,000 distinct CDR3 sequences listed, about a tenth are singletons. The sample was PBMCs from the stem cell graft donor, taken from the stem cell graft. The receptors derive from a human donor who donated a stem cell graft to a child with chronic granulomatous disease. Each CDR3 is given with its conserved first and last residue. A D gene is named only where the DNA matches it firmly. Only part of the rows carry a size: once, few, many, or a class if the clone is expanded.

>TRBV12-3/TRBV12-4|TRBJ2-1|many|TRBD1
TGTGCCAGCAGTCCCGGGACAGGGTTCGGATCCTACAATGAGCAGTTCTTC
CASSPGTGFGSYNEQFF
>TRBV30|TRBJ2-7|many|.
TGTGCCTTGGATCGACAGCCTTCACCCCCCAACGAGCAGTACTTC
CALDRQPSPPNEQYF
>TRBV7-9|TRBJ1-4|many|TRBD1
TGTGCCAGCAGCCTTCCACTTTCTCCGGGACAGGGGGCGCGGAAACTGTTTTTT
CASSLPLSPGQGARKLFF
>TRBV3-1|TRBJ1-5|many|.
TGTGCCAGCAGCCGTTCCCGGGATCAGCCCCAGCATTTT
CASSRSRDQPQHF
>TRBV27|TRBJ2-1|many|TRBD2
TGTGCCAGCAGTTCCGGCTCCATCCCGGGACTAGCGGGAGGCCGGGAGCAGTTCTTC
CASSSGSIPGLAGGREQFF
>TRBV13|TRBJ2-1|many|.
TGTGCCAGCAGCCGTTGGGACTCCTACAATGAGCAGTTCTTC
CASSRWDSYNEQFF
>TRBV5-1|TRBJ2-1|many|.
TGCGCCAGCAGCTTGGAGGCTAGCGAGGGTGAGCAGTTCTTC
CASSLEASEGEQFF
>TRBV5-1|TRBJ1-4|many|.
TGCGCCAGCAGCCCAAGACAGATTGGGACTAATGAAAAACTGTTTTTT
CASSPRQIGTNEKLFF
>TRBV27|TRBJ1-6|many|TRBD1
TGTGCCAGCAGTCCCCGCGACAGGGTGGGTTCACCCCTCCACTTT
CASSPRDRVGSPLHF
>TRBV5-1|TRBJ1-1|many|.
TGCGCCAGCAGCTTGTCGGGCGGGGGGAACACTGAAGCTTTCTTT
CASSLSGGGNTEAFF
>TRBV7-9|TRBJ1-2|few|.
TGTGCCAGCAGCCTAGGACAGTACGGCTACACCTTC
CASSLGQYGYTF
>TRBV2|TRBJ2-1|many|.
TGTGCCTCTCCTTTTGGGGCCGATGAGCAGTTCTTC
CASPFGADEQFF
>TRBV20-1|TRBJ2-7|.|TRBD1
TGCAGTGCGGAAGACACCGGGACAGGGGGTAACTACGAGCAGTACTTC
CSAEDTGTGGNYEQYF
>TRBV28|TRBJ2-1|many|TRBD2
TGTGCCAGCAGTTTACTTAAGGGACTAGGAGTTGATGAGCAGTTCTTC
CASSLLKGLGVDEQFF
>TRBV5-1|TRBJ1-1|once|.
TGCGCCAGCAGCTTGGGGAACAGGGATGGAGCTGAAGCTTTCTTC
CASSLGNRDGAEAFF
>TRBV12-3/TRBV12-4|TRBJ2-1|medium-sized|TRBD2
TGTGCCAGCAGACCAAGGGCTAGCGGAAACTACAATGAGCAGTTCTTC
CASRPRASGNYNEQFF
>TRBV15|TRBJ2-3|many|.
TGTGCCACCAGCAGAGTGTGGAGGGCCCGAAAAAGCACAGATACGCAGTATTTT
CATSRVWRARKSTDTQYF
>TRBV5-1|TRBJ2-1|many|.
TGCGCCAGCAGTTATCGGTTGGAGCAGTTCTTC
CASSYRLEQFF
>TRBV7-8|TRBJ2-5|many|.
TGTGCCAGCAGCTTAGAGGGGGAACTGGCCCAGTACTTC
CASSLEGELAQYF
>TRBV5-1|TRBJ2-2|many|.
TGCGCCAGCTCCACGTCATCGGTCACCGGGGAGCTGTTTTTT
CASSTSSVTGELFF